The clone carrying this T cell receptor beta chain was observed a handful of times. Its antigen is undetermined. This specimen comes from a study of T cells in Graves' hyperthyroidism and ophthalmopathy. The V gene end was trimmed by 6 bases and the J gene end by 9 bases; junction bases not matched to a gene: 2. The CDR3 is 12 amino acids. CDR1 MNHEY and CDR2 SVGEGT come from the germline V gene. Amplification of TCR beta CDR3 regions was performed using RNA transcripts as template. The HTBI primer set drove a first-round RT-PCR of the TCR CDR3. TCRdb analysed the multiplex PCR reads with MiXCR anew, one entry per CDR3 protein. This table has approximately 380,000 distinct CDR3 sequences, about 18% appearing once. Those patients with uncontrolled infection, other autoimmune disease, pregnancy or lactation were excluded. Thyroid ultrasound and orbital computed tomography, with clinical symptoms and serum thyroxine and TRAb, informed diagnoses.

Study results and limitations: Most expanded thyroid clonotypes above 0.001 recurred in blood.

The receptor was isolated from a man aged 18 to 29 with Graves' ophthalmopathy. The source material was blood. The chain recombines TRBV6-2 or TRBV6-3 with TRBJ2-4; 10 bases line up with TRBD1. CDR3 sequence reads: CASSGQGVIQYF. The CDR3 nucleotides are TGTGCCAGCAGCGGACAGGGGGTCATTCAGTACTTC.